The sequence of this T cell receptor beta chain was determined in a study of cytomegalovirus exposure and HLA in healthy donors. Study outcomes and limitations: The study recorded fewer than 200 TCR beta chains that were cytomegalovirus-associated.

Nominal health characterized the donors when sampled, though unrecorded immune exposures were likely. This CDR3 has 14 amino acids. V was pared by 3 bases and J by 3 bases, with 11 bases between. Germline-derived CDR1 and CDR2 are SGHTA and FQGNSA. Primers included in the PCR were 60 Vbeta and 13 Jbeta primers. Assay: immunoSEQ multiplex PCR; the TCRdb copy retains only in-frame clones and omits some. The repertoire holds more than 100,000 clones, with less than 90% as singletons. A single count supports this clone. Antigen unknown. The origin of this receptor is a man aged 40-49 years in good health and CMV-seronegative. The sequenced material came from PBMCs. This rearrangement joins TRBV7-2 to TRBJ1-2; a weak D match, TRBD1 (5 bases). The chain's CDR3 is CASSFQGGDYGYTF. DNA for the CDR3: TGTGCCAGCAGCTTCCAGGGAGGCGACTATGGCTACACCTTC.